The T cell receptor beta chain described here comes from a study of cytomegalovirus exposure and HLA in healthy donors. Concerning this clone itself: Its antigen is as yet unknown.

The study, taken as a whole, reports: One variant, a missense change in DCLRE1C, was linked in a later analysis to TCR beta V- and J-gene trimming.

The primer mix had 60 Vbeta and 13 Jbeta primers. The method was immunoSEQ multiplex PCR; TCRdb's version includes in-frame clones alone and lacks a portion of them. Its table lists some 75,000 clones. The CDR3 spans 15 residues. V dropped 4 bases and J dropped 5; count of bases not matched to a gene: 8. Germline V gives CDR1 SGHKS, CDR2 YYEKEE (reference sequence). What was sequenced was PBMCs. This chain uses TRBV5-5 with TRBJ1-5, with TRBD1 identical over 8 bases. The clonotype comes from a boy aged 5-17 years in good health and CMV-seronegative. CDR3 DNA sequence: TGTGCCAGCAGCCCTGGACAGGGAGGTTATCAGCCCCAGCATTTT. The encoded protein is CASSPGQGGYQPQHF.